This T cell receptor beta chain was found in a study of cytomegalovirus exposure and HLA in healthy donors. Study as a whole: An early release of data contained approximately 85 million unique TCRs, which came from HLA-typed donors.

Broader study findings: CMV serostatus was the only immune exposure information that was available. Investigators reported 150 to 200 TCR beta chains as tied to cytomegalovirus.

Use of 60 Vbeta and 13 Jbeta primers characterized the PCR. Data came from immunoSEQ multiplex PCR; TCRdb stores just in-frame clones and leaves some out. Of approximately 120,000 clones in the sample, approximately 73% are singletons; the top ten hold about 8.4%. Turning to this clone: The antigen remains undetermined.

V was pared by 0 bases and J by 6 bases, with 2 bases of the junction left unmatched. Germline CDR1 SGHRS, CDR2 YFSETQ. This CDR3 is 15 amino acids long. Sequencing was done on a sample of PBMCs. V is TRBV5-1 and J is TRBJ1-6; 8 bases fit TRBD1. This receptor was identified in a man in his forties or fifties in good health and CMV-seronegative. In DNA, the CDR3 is TGCGCCAGCAGCTTGGTAGGACAGGGTAATTCACCCCTCCACTTT. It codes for CASSLVGQGNSPLHF.